The 30 T cell receptor beta chains below were found in one sample sequenced in a study of T cell responses to AZD1222 COVID-19 vaccine. Produced via immunoSEQ multiplex PCR; TCRdb's table is partial and in-frame only. The table has around 99,000 clones, 70% to 90% seen once. The specimen was peripheral blood, collected 28 days after the second AZD1222 dose. The receptors come from an adult who received the AZD1222 COVID-19 vaccine.

The genes are TRBV19 and TRBJ2-6; unclear D gene. Per the germline V gene, CDR1 is LNHDA and CDR2 is SQIVND (reference sequence). CDR3 length equals 14 residues. Between the trimmed V and J ends, which lost 5 bases and 0 bases, there was a span of 5 bases. DNA for the CDR3: TGTGCCAGTAGTGACTTCTCTGGGGCCAACGTCCTGACTTTC. It codes for CASSDFSGANVLTF.

The rearrangement uses TRBV6-5 and TRBJ2-7; unclear D gene. V lost 0 bases and J 6 bases, leaving 12 bases between the germline ends. Germline values: CDR1 MNHEY, CDR2 SVGAGI. CDR3 length: 14 residues. CDR3 sequence reads: CASSYSIGSAEQYF. For the CDR3, the DNA is TGTGCCAGCAGTTACTCGATCGGTTCAGCCGAGCAGTACTTC.

There are a few counts of this clone. The chain combines TRBV19 with TRBJ2-3, with 13 bases aligning to TRBD2. The CDR3 consists of 16 residues. The junction had 7 bases not matched to a gene; V was cut back by 4 bases and J by 6 bases. Germline CDR1 LNHDA, CDR2 SQIVND (reference sequence). For the CDR3, the DNA is TGTGCCAGTAGTACGGGGACTAGCGGGGAACTGGATACGCAGTATTTT. Translated, it gives CASSTGTSGELDTQYF.

A remark on this clone: Different DNA sequences within this sample yield the same CDR3. This chain joins TRBV18 and TRBJ1-5; D not certain. Germline V lookup: CDR1 KGHSH, CDR2 LQKENI. V was pared by 3 bases and J by 5 bases, with 8 bases between. The CDR3 consists of 13 residues. CDR3 region: CASSPTIDQPQHF. The CDR3 bases are TGTGCCAGCTCACCGACCATCGATCAGCCCCAGCATTTT. Looking up the rest from reference TRBV18 and TRBJ1-5 gives the full variable domain: NAGVMQNPRHLVRRRGQEARLRCSPMKGHSHVYWYRQLPEEGLKFMVYLQKENIIDESGMPKERFSAEFPKEGPSILRIQQVVRGDSAAYFCASSPTIDQPQHFGDGTRLSIL.

The V gene is TRBV30, the J gene TRBJ1-4; 10 positions agree with TRBD1. Looked up from germline, CDR1 is GTSNPN and CDR2 is SVGIG (reference sequence). This CDR3 comprises 15 residues. The J segment lost 7 bases and the V segment lost 3 bases, leaving 8 bases of the junction unmatched. Here the CDR3 DNA reads TGTGCCTGGAGAACAGCGGGGACAGGGGTTGAAAAACTGTTTTTT. Its translation: CAWRTAGTGVEKLFF.

The chain combines TRBV5-8 with TRBJ2-3, with TRBD1 matching 8 bases. The CDR3 spans 15 residues. V lost 4 bases, J lost 4 bases, and 8 bases stayed unmatched. Germline V gene sequence: CDR1 SGHTS, CDR2 YDEGEE. As DNA, the CDR3 is TGTGCCAGCAGCCCGAGACAGGGGATCTCAGATACGCAGTATTTT. It codes for CASSPRQGISDTQYF.

The genes are TRBV14 and TRBJ2-7; TRBD1 aligns across 7 bases. CDR1 and CDR2 (germline): SGHDN, FVKESK. J gave up 3 bases and V 5 bases, and 7 bases lay outside the gene matches. This CDR3 is 14 amino acids long. CDR3 bases: TGTGCCAGCAGCGCCGGGGACAGCGGCTACGAGCAGTACTTC. Encoded protein: CASSAGDSGYEQYF.

The chain joins TRBV3-1 (or the pseudogene TRBV3-2) to TRBJ2-4, with 8 bases lining up with TRBD1. V was clipped by 2 bases and J by 4 bases; unmatched bases: 7. The CDR3 contains 16 residues. Looked up from germline, CDR1 is LGHDT and CDR2 is YNNKEL (reference sequence). The CDR3 loop is CASSQKGDRKKNIQYF. In DNA form, the CDR3 reads TGTGCCAGCAGCCAAAAGGGGGACAGGAAAAAAAACATTCAGTACTTC.

This chain uses TRBV12-3 or TRBV12-4 with TRBJ2-5; D perhaps matches TRBD1 (6 bases). There are 13 residues in the CDR3. Trimming stripped 6 bases from V and 0 bases from J, with 8 bases between. DNA for the CDR3: TGTGCCAGCAGCCACAGGGACCAAGAGACCCAGTACTTC. Protein product: CASSHRDQETQYF.

The chain links TRBV7-9 to TRBJ1-2; 10 nucleotides agree with TRBD1. The CDR3 runs to 13 residues. CDR1 and CDR2 (germline): SEHNR, FQNEAQ (reference sequence). The V segment lost 5 bases and the J segment 7 bases; nucleotides outside the gene matches: 4. CDR3 loop: CASSARTGGGYTF. The CDR3 nucleotides are TGTGCCAGCAGCGCCAGGACAGGGGGTGGCTACACCTTC. Full variable domain (rest looked up from reference TRBV7-9 and TRBJ1-2): DTGVSQNPRHKITKRGQNVTFRCDPISEHNRLYWYRQTLGQGPEFLTYFQNEAQLEKSRLLSDRFSAERPKGSFSTLEIQRTEQGDSAMYLCASSARTGGGYTFGSGTRLTVV.

The chain is built from TRBV7-8 and TRBJ2-1, with D maybe TRBD2 (6 bases). V lost 4 bases and J lost 4, with 26 bases in between. Germline V lookup: CDR1 SGHVS, CDR2 FQNEAQ. The CDR3 runs 19 residues. CDR3: CASSSSDGFSGESYNEQFF. The CDR3 coding sequence is TGTGCCAGCAGCTCTAGCGACGGGTTTAGCGGTGAATCTTACAATGAGCAGTTCTTC.

This clone was counted a single time. The chain recombines TRBV6-6 with TRBJ2-5; D may be TRBD1 (6 bases). Trimming removed 0 bases at V and 2 bases at J, with 10 bases between. The CDR3 has 15 amino acids. From germline, CDR1 is MNHNY and CDR2 SVGAGI (reference sequence). The CDR3 loop is CASSYSYRAQETQYF. CDR3 nucleotide sequence: TGTGCCAGCAGTTACTCCTACAGGGCTCAAGAGACCCAGTACTTC.

The chain recombines TRBV7-9 with TRBJ1-5; TRBD1 aligns across 8 bases. The CDR3 consists of 15 residues. CDR1 and CDR2 (germline): SEHNR, FQNEAQ (reference sequence). After removal of 3 bases from V and 5 bases from J, the junction contained 6 bases not matched to a gene. The CDR3 loop is CASSFGQGGHQPQHF. For the CDR3, the DNA is TGTGCCAGCAGCTTTGGACAGGGTGGCCATCAGCCCCAGCATTTT.

This chain connects TRBV7-2 to TRBJ1-5; 11 nucleotides line up with TRBD1. Germline CDR1 reads SGHTA; CDR2 reads FQGNSA. V was clipped by 5 bases and J by 5 bases; unmatched bases: 5. This CDR3 spans 15 amino acids. The CDR3: CASSAGTGGDQPQHF. CDR3 nucleotide sequence: TGTGCCAGCAGCGCCGGGACAGGGGGTGATCAGCCCCAGCATTTT.

This clone was detected only once. This sequence joins TRBV18 and TRBJ2-3; D gene unclear. Trimming removed 2 bases at V and 1 base at J, with 10 bases between. Germline V gene lookup returns CDR1 KGHSH and CDR2 LQKENI. The length of the CDR3 is 15 residues. The DNA of the CDR3 is TGTGCCAGCTCACCATCCTCGCGTGGCACAGATACGCAGTATTTT. It encodes CASSPSSRGTDTQYF.

The chain couples TRBV10-1 to TRBJ2-3; perhaps TRBD1 as D (6 bases). Trimming left V 5 bases short and J 6 bases short, with 15 bases between. Germline CDR1 WNHNN, CDR2 SYGVQD (reference sequence). CDR3 length: 14 residues. The CDR3 loop is CASSLDRPRDTQYF. The CDR3 DNA reads TGCGCCAGCAGTCTTGACAGGCCCAGGGATACGCAGTATTTT.

This clone was recorded once. This chain connects TRBV4-3 to TRBJ1-6, with D perhaps TRBD1 (6 bases). The germline CDR1 and CDR2 sequences are LGHNA and YSLEER. Trimming shortened V by 0 bases and J by 9 bases, and 12 bases separated the two germline ends. CDR3 length: 15 amino acids. The CDR3 coding sequence is TGCGCCAGCAGCCAAGATTGGGGGCGAGGTTCACCCCTCCACTTT. Translation: CASSQDWGRGSPLHF.

This chain uses TRBV4-3 with TRBJ2-3; the match to TRBD1 covers 7 bases. Germline CDR1 reads LGHNA; CDR2 reads YSLEER. V gave up 0 bases and J gave up 3 bases; unmatched junction bases: 3. The CDR3 is made up of 15 amino acids. DNA of the CDR3: TGCGCCAGCAGCCAAGATAGACAGGGAACAGATACGCAGTATTTT. This gives the protein CASSQDRQGTDTQYF.

V is TRBV24-1 and J is TRBJ1-5, with 10 bases lining up with TRBD1. The CDR3 runs 16 residues. CDR1 is KGHDR and CDR2 is SFDVKD in the germline V gene. After removal of 4 bases from V and 2 bases from J, the junction contained 4 bases not matched to a gene. Written as DNA, the CDR3 is TGTGCCACCAGTGACCCGACAGGGGGCGGCAATCAGCCCCAGCATTTT. This translates into CATSDPTGGGNQPQHF.

The chain links TRBV19 to TRBJ2-7; D gene ambiguous. The V and J ends lost 7 bases and 0 bases respectively, with 13 bases between them. This CDR3 comprises 14 residues. Germline CDR1 reads LNHDA; CDR2 reads SQIVND (reference sequence). CDR3 in DNA: TGTGCCAGTACCCCTGGACGGAACTCCTACGAGCAGTACTTC. Its translation is CASTPGRNSYEQYF.

The CDR3 coding sequence is TGTGCCAGCAGTGCGACAGGGGGCGTGGGTCAGCCCCAGCATTTT. It codes for CASSATGGVGQPQHF. The chain links TRBV2 to TRBJ1-5; 10 bases line up with TRBD1. Per germline, CDR1 SNHLY and CDR2 FYNNEI. The V gene end was trimmed by 4 bases and the J gene end by 6 bases; junction bases not matched to a gene: 6. The CDR3 loop spans 15 amino acids.

This clone came up a few times. The V gene is TRBV4-1, the J gene TRBJ1-1, with 8 positions matching TRBD1. CDR1 MGHRA and CDR2 YSYEKL come from the germline V gene. This CDR3 spans 14 amino acids. V gave up 4 bases and J gave up 4 bases; unmatched junction bases: 5. CDR3 region: CASSPGQVGTEAFF. The CDR3 DNA reads TGCGCCAGCAGCCCGGGACAGGTGGGCACTGAAGCTTTCTTT.

The chain is built from TRBV2 and TRBJ1-2; TRBD1 is a possible D gene (6 bases). V was shortened by 6 bases and J by 9 bases, with 8 bases between the two germline ends. Germline lookup yields CDR1 SNHLY and CDR2 FYNNEI. CDR3 length: 10 amino acids. CDR3: CASRQGSYTF. CDR3 coding DNA: TGTGCCAGCAGACAGGGAAGCTACACCTTC.

The chain couples TRBV28 to TRBJ1-1; D remains ambiguous. Trimming took off 6 bases at V and 3 bases at J, with 14 bases between the two ends. Germline CDR1 is MDHEN and CDR2 is SYDVKM. This CDR3 spans 14 amino acids. The CDR3 nucleotides read TGTGCCAGCAGGGAGGGCTTTGGTGACACTGAAGCTTTCTTT. It is translated as CASREGFGDTEAFF.

The genes are TRBV4-2 and TRBJ1-3; D is unclear. This CDR3 spans 13 amino acids. The V end lost 0 bases, the J end lost 5 bases, and 5 bases lay between the germline ends. Germline V CDR1 and CDR2: LGHNA, YNFKEQ. The CDR3 nucleotides are TGTGCCAGCAGCCAAGAAAGAAGAAACACCATATATTTT. This sequence encodes CASSQERRNTIYF.

The CDR3: CASSLQGSSGYTDTQYF. The CDR3 nucleotides read TGTGCCAGCAGCTTACAAGGGTCGTCCGGGTACACAGATACGCAGTATTTT. The chain joins TRBV7-9 to TRBJ2-3; D is undetermined. The CDR3 loop spans 17 amino acids. V lost 2 bases, J lost 2 bases, and 17 bases lay in between. Germline V gives CDR1 SEHNR, CDR2 FQNEAQ (reference sequence).

J is TRBJ1-4 and V is TRBV19; D is ambiguous. Germline V gene lookup returns CDR1 LNHDA and CDR2 SQIVND (reference sequence). The CDR3 has 14 amino acids. Trimming took off 10 bases at V and 2 bases at J, with 14 bases between the two ends. DNA for the CDR3: TGTGCCATGGAAGACATACCCACTAATGAAAAACTGTTTTTT. Translating gives CAMEDIPTNEKLFF.

V gene TRBV5-1 combines with J gene TRBJ2-1; the D gene is possibly TRBD1 (5 bases). The CDR3 sequence is 13 residues long. Germline-derived CDR1 and CDR2 are SGHRS and YFSETQ. V lost 0 bases, J lost 6 bases, and 7 bases lay in between. The CDR3 spells CASSLGGLNEQFF. The CDR3 nucleotides are TGCGCCAGCAGCTTGGGGGGCCTCAATGAGCAGTTCTTC.

The chain uses TRBV11-2 and TRBJ1-4; 10 nucleotides line up with TRBD1. Losses at the gene ends were 3 bases for V and 5 bases for J; bases not matched to a gene: 3. The CDR3 is 15 residues long. CDR1 and CDR2 from the germline V gene are SGHAT and FQNNGV. The CDR3 loop reads CASSLMGQGNEKLFF. CDR3 sequence (DNA): TGTGCCAGCAGCTTGATGGGACAGGGGAATGAAAAACTGTTTTTT.

The rearrangement links TRBV5-1 to TRBJ1-5; 11 positions agree with TRBD1. The CDR3 has 19 amino acids. Germline V gene lookup returns CDR1 SGHRS and CDR2 YFSETQ. Losses at the gene ends were 1 base for V and 0 bases for J; bases not matched to a gene: 9. The CDR3 sequence is CASSLPDRGHVDSNQPQHF. DNA of the CDR3: TGCGCCAGCAGCTTGCCGGACAGGGGGCACGTCGATAGCAATCAGCCCCAGCATTTT.